The 5 T cell receptor beta chains reported below all come from one sample, sequenced in a study of PD-L1 blockade in urothelial cancer. The protocol was immunoSEQ multiplex PCR, while the TCRdb copy is restricted to in-frame clones and leaves out a portion. The data show under 150,000 clones, roughly 91% seen once. Time point of the sample: peripheral blood 6 weeks after treatment start. The sample was PBMCs, taken around atezolizumab (anti-PD-L1) treatment. These receptors were taken from a man in his 60s with urothelial cancer.

This clone was observed a few times. The chain combines TRBV7-2 with TRBJ1-3; perhaps TRBD1 as D (6 bases). The germline V and J ends were trimmed by 0 bases and 5 bases, with 11 bases remaining between them. The CDR3 extends over 15 amino acids. The germline CDR1 and CDR2 sequences are SGHTA and FQGNSA. The CDR3 protein is CASSLAPTGRNTIYF. The CDR3 DNA is TGTGCCAGCAGCTTAGCCCCGACAGGCAGAAACACCATATATTTT.

The rearrangement joins TRBV28 to TRBJ2-7; TRBD2 matches at 8 bases. The CDR3 length is 15 residues. Germline V gene sequence: CDR1 MDHEN, CDR2 SYDVKM. V was clipped by 2 bases and J by 2 bases; unmatched bases: 5. The CDR3 DNA is TGTGCCAGCAGTTTAAGTAGCGGGGTACCCTACGAGCAGTACTTC. The encoded protein is CASSLSSGVPYEQYF.

This chain links TRBV6-5 with TRBJ1-2; D is undetermined. There are 13 residues in the CDR3. Germline CDR1 MNHEY, CDR2 SVGAGI. Trimming left V 5 bases short and J 4 bases short, with 11 bases between. The DNA of the CDR3 is TGTGCCAGCAGTCCAGGATACACCTATGGCTACACCTTC. As protein: CASSPGYTYGYTF.

J is TRBJ2-3 and V is TRBV5-1; 10 nucleotides align to TRBD2. V dropped 2 bases and J dropped 0; count of bases not matched to a gene: 9. Germline values: CDR1 SGHRS, CDR2 YFSETQ. The CDR3 consists of 18 residues. The CDR3 loop is CASSFGGLAGASTDTQYF. CDR3 sequence (DNA): TGCGCCAGCAGCTTTGGCGGGCTAGCGGGAGCCAGCACAGATACGCAGTATTTT. Variable domain in full (rest from reference TRBV5-1 and TRBJ2-3): KAGVTQTPRYLIKTRGQQVTLSCSPISGHRSVSWYQQTPGQGLQFLFEYFSETQRNKGNFPGRFSGRQFSNSRSEMNVSTLELGDSALYLCASSFGGLAGASTDTQYFGPGTRLTVL.

The chain uses TRBV5-6 and TRBJ1-4; no clear D gene. Trimming shortened V by 0 bases and J by 8 bases, and 17 bases separated the two germline ends. CDR1 is SGHDT, CDR2 YYEEEE, per germline. The CDR3 has 16 residues. CDR3 sequence (DNA): TGTGCCAGCAGCTTGGATCCGTCAGAACCCAACGAAAAACTGTTTTTT. It specifies CASSLDPSEPNEKLFF.